The 2 T cell receptor beta chains below all came from one sample that was sequenced in a study of glioma-infiltrating T cells after dendritic cell vaccination. Generated by immunoSEQ multiplex PCR, the TCRdb table keeps only in-frame clones and is missing some. This table has roughly 51,000 clones, less than 90% appearing once. Sequenced here: blood, sampled before dendritic cell vaccination. The origin of the receptors is a human donor with glioblastoma.

DNA for the CDR3: TGTGCCAGCAGCTTGTTGAACATTCTCTCCTACGAGCAGTACTTC. This codes for CASSLLNILSYEQYF. The chain couples TRBV5-6 to TRBJ2-7; the D is unclear. Germline V CDR1 and CDR2: SGHDT, YYEEEE. With 1 base removed from V and 0 bases from J, the gap between germline ends came to 11 bases. The CDR3 spans 15 residues.

As for this clone: The same CDR3 is also encoded by other DNA sequences in this sample. The chain uses TRBV14 and TRBJ2-7; D gene unclear. Between the trimmed V and J ends, which lost 0 bases and 4 bases, there was a span of 7 bases. Germline CDR1 is SGHDN and CDR2 is FVKESK. This CDR3 has 13 amino acids. The DNA of the CDR3 is TGTGCCAGCAGCCAAGATTCGGTTTACGAGCAGTACTTC. Translating gives CASSQDSVYEQYF.